The 20 T cell receptor beta chains given below trace back to one sample, sequenced in a study of cytomegalovirus exposure and HLA in healthy donors. PCR involved 60 Vbeta and 13 Jbeta primers. The data were produced by immunoSEQ multiplex PCR, yet TCRdb's version contains in-frame clones alone and is incomplete. The table lists approximately 150,000 clones, 75% to 90% of them singletons. The sample comprised PBMCs. Receptor source: a man aged 25 to 40 in good health and CMV-seropositive.

This clone was recorded a few times. The chain couples TRBV21-1 to TRBJ1-1. TRBV21-1 is a pseudogene. This CDR3 has 13 amino acids. The CDR3 DNA follows: TGTGCCACTACCCCCGGTCCGAACACTGAAGCTTTCTTT. This encodes CATTPGPNTEAFF.

V usage is TRBV5-4 and J usage is TRBJ2-5; TRBD2 matches 9 bases. With 0 bases clipped from V and 5 bases from J, the junction kept 8 bases outside the gene matches. CDR3 size: 16 residues. The germline V gene encodes CDR1 SGHNT and CDR2 YYREEE (reference sequence). The DNA for the CDR3 is TGTGCCAGCAGCTTGGTGCATAGCGGGAGCGGGGAGACCCAGTACTTC. Translation gives CASSLVHSGSGETQYF.

The chain employs TRBV27 and TRBJ2-2; 14 bases are shared with TRBD2. The trim removed 6 bases at V and 4 bases at J, leaving 10 bases unmatched. The CDR3 is 18 amino acids. In germline, CDR1 is MNHEY, CDR2 SMNVEV (reference sequence). The DNA of the CDR3 is TGTGCCAGCAGCCCGGGACTAGCGGGGGCCGTCATCACCGGGGAGCTGTTTTTT. Protein: CASSPGLAGAVITGELFF.

This rearrangement joins TRBV19 to TRBJ2-1; 9 bases fit TRBD1. Germline CDR1 is LNHDA and CDR2 is SQIVND (reference sequence). This CDR3 has 16 residues. The J segment lost 2 bases and the V segment lost 4 bases, leaving 6 bases of the junction unmatched. The CDR3 region has the DNA TGTGCCAGTAGTAACTGGGACAGGGACGCCTACAATGAGCAGTTCTTC. This sequence encodes CASSNWDRDAYNEQFF. Based on the CDR3 plus reference TRBV19 and TRBJ2-1, the full variable domain is DGGITQSPKYLFRKEGQNVTLSCEQNLNHDAMYWYRQDPGQGLRLIYYSQIVNDFQKGDIAEGYSVSREKKESFPLTVTSAQKNPTAFYLCASSNWDRDAYNEQFFGPGTRLTVL.

V gene TRBV6-5 combines with J gene TRBJ2-7, with a tentative D call TRBD2 (5 bases). This CDR3 spans 12 amino acids. V was cut by 8 bases and J by 2 bases, with 10 bases left in between. Per the germline V gene, CDR1 is MNHEY and CDR2 is SVGAGI. The CDR3 DNA reads as TGTGCCAGCCTCAGCGGAACCTACGAGCAGTACTTC. It is translated as CASLSGTYEQYF.

The chain carries TRBV7-9 and TRBJ2-2, with D perhaps TRBD1 (5 bases). Per the germline V gene, CDR1 is SEHNR and CDR2 is FQNEAQ (reference sequence). The CDR3 loop spans 14 amino acids. The V end was cut by 2 bases, the J end by 3 bases, with 7 bases between. The CDR3 protein is CASSLQGDTGELFF. The CDR3 DNA is TGTGCCAGCAGCTTACAAGGGGACACCGGGGAGCTGTTTTTT.

The chain links TRBV28 to TRBJ2-3, with 8 bases fitting TRBD2. V shed 5 bases and J 5 bases; nucleotides not matched to a gene: 15. In germline, CDR1 is MDHEN, CDR2 SYDVKM. This CDR3 region has 17 residues. CDR3 nucleotides: TGTGCCAGCAGTGCCTGGGGGTCGAGCGGGAGTCGAGATACGCAGTATTTT. It codes for CASSAWGSSGSRDTQYF.

This rearrangement joins TRBV5-4 to TRBJ1-2; no clear D. Germline loops: CDR1 SGHNT, CDR2 YYREEE (reference sequence). Deletions cut 0 bases from V and 0 bases from J, with 9 bases between. The CDR3 extends over 15 amino acids. The DNA of the CDR3 is TGTGCCAGCAGCTTGGAAATCAGGCCTAACTATGGCTACACCTTC. Translated, it gives CASSLEIRPNYGYTF.

The J gene is TRBJ2-7, the V gene TRBV11-2, with D maybe TRBD1 (7 bases). The germline gives CDR1 SGHAT, CDR2 FQNNGV. The V end was cut by 0 bases, the J end by 3 bases, with 12 bases between. This CDR3 spans 15 amino acids. For the CDR3, the DNA is TGTGCCAGCAGCTTAGATCAGGGGGGTTTCTACGAGCAGTACTTC. It encodes CASSLDQGGFYEQYF.

The rearrangement links TRBV7-9 to TRBJ2-5; 10 positions match TRBD2. Trimming cost V 2 bases and J 5 bases; bases outside gene matches: 17. Germline CDR1 is SEHNR and CDR2 is FQNEAQ (reference sequence). This CDR3 comprises 19 residues. DNA of the CDR3: TGTGCCAGCAGCTTAACCGACCAGCAGAGCGGGAGGGCCGTCGAGACCCAGTACTTC. Protein: CASSLTDQQSGRAVETQYF.

DNA for the CDR3: TGCGCCAGCAGTGAGGCCCTGGTCGTGACAGCCGAAGCTTTCTTT. Its protein is CASSEALVVTAEAFF. The V call is TRBV10-1, the J call TRBJ1-1; tentative D call: TRBD1 (5 bases). With 2 bases removed from V and 8 bases from J, the gap between germline ends came to 18 bases. The CDR3 extends over 15 amino acids. Germline-derived CDR1 and CDR2 are WNHNN and SYGVQD (reference sequence).

The chain has TRBV4-3 and TRBJ1-1; D remains unclear. Deletions cut 0 bases from V and 0 bases from J, with 8 bases between. The CDR3 sequence is 15 residues long. Germline V CDR1 and CDR2: LGHNA, YSLEER. DNA for the CDR3: TGCGCCAGCAGCCAAGATTGGCCGTTGAACACTGAAGCTTTCTTT. Encoded protein: CASSQDWPLNTEAFF.

The V call is TRBV4-2, the J call TRBJ2-2, with 7 bases fitting TRBD2. The V and J ends lost 3 bases and 3 bases, in that order; junction bases with no gene match: 16. CDR3 length: 19 residues. Germline-derived CDR1 and CDR2 are LGHNA and YNFKEQ. DNA of the CDR3: TGTGCCAGCAGCCATGCCGGGACTACCAACCACGAATACACCGGGGAGCTGTTTTTT. Amino acid sequence: CASSHAGTTNHEYTGELFF.

The chain carries TRBV1 and TRBJ2-7; the tabulated D call, TRBD2, remains unverified against the DNA. TRBV1 is deemed a pseudogene. This CDR3 spans 18 amino acids. The CDR3 bases are TGCACCAGCAGCCCCCATAGCGGGAGCGGTAGTTTGAGAGACGAGCAGTACTTC. Protein: CTSSPHSGSGSLRDEQYF.

The chain joins TRBV2 to TRBJ2-5; 8 nucleotides line up with TRBD2. The CDR3 spans 15 residues. Looked up from germline, CDR1 is SNHLY and CDR2 is FYNNEI. V was clipped by 1 base and J by 4 bases; unmatched bases: 5. CDR3 protein: CASSEEWLAGETQYF. CDR3 coding DNA: TGTGCCAGCAGTGAAGAATGGCTAGCGGGAGAGACCCAGTACTTC.

This chain links TRBV25-1 with TRBJ2-3; 9 bases align to TRBD2. This CDR3 is built from 16 residues. Unmatched junction bases numbered 6, after V lost 3 bases and J lost 2 bases. Germline CDR1 reads MGHDK; CDR2 reads SYGVNS. CDR3 region: CASSDEAGGPTDTQYF. CDR3 coding DNA: TGTGCCAGCAGTGACGAAGCGGGGGGCCCCACAGATACGCAGTATTTT. Combining the CDR3 with reference TRBV25-1 and TRBJ2-3 gives the whole variable domain EADIYQTPRYLVIGTGKKITLECSQTMGHDKMYWYQQDPGMELHLIHYSYGVNSTEKGDLSSESTVSRIRTEHFPLTLESARPSHTSQYLCASSDEAGGPTDTQYFGPGTRLTVL.

The V gene is TRBV27, the J gene TRBJ2-5; TRBD2 might be the D (5 bases). The CDR3 length is 15 residues. Trimming took 0 bases from V and 6 from J, leaving 14 bases between them. The germline gives CDR1 MNHEY, CDR2 SMNVEV (reference sequence). The DNA for the CDR3 is TGTGCCAGCAGTTTATCGGCAGGATGGAGGAAGACCCAGTACTTC. Protein: CASSLSAGWRKTQYF.

This clone was counted a single time. The V gene is TRBV14, the J gene TRBJ1-6, with 9 nucleotides matching TRBD1. Germline CDR1 is SGHDN and CDR2 is FVKESK. The CDR3 has 14 residues. With V trimmed by 5 bases and J by 10 bases, 6 bases remained unmatched. Here the CDR3 reads CASSSRDRASPLHF. For the CDR3, the DNA is TGTGCCAGCAGCTCCCGGGACAGGGCATCACCCCTCCACTTT.

This clone was found once. As DNA, the CDR3 is TGCGCCAGCAGTGGGGGACTAGCGGGAGAGGATGAGCAGTTCTTC. Translating it yields CASSGGLAGEDEQFF. The V and J genes are TRBV10-1 and TRBJ2-1; 14 positions agree with TRBD2. Germline CDR1 and CDR2: WNHNN and SYGVQD (reference sequence). J was trimmed by 8 bases and V by 4 bases; bases with no gene match: 4. The CDR3 runs 15 residues.

This clone has only a few counts. The chain uses TRBV27 and TRBJ2-7; 9 bases align to TRBD2. The CDR3 runs 16 residues. J gave up 2 bases and V 1 base, and 6 bases lay outside the gene matches. The germline CDR1 and CDR2 sequences are MNHEY and SMNVEV (reference sequence). The CDR3 spells CASSLLGGRAPYEQYF. CDR3 bases: TGTGCCAGCAGTTTATTGGGCGGGAGGGCGCCCTACGAGCAGTACTTC.